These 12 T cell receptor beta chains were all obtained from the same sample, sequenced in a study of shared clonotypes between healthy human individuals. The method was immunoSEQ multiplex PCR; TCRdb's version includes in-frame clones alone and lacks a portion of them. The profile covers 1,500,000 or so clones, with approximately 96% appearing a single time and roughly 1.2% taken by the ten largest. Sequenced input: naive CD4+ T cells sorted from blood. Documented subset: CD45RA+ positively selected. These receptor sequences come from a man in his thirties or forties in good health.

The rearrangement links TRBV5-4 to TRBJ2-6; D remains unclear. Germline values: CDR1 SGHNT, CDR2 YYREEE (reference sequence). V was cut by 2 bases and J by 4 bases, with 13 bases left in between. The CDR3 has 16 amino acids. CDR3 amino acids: CASSLWGRQGANVLTF. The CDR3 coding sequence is TGTGCCAGCAGCTTATGGGGTCGGCAGGGGGCCAACGTCCTGACTTTC. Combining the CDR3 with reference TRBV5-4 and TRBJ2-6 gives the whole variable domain ETGVTQSPTHLIKTRGQQVTLRCSSQSGHNTVSWYQQALGQGPQFIFQYYREEENGRGNFPPRFSGLQFPNYSSELNVNALELDDSALYLCASSLWGRQGANVLTFGAGSRLTVL.

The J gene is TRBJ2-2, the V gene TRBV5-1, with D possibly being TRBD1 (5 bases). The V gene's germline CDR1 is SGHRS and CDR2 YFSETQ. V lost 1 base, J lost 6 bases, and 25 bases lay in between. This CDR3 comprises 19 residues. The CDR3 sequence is CASSLLSQGILGIPGELFF. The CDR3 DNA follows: TGCGCCAGCAGCTTGTTGTCGCAGGGTATATTAGGAATCCCCGGGGAGCTGTTTTTT. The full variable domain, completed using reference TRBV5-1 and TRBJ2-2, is KAGVTQTPRYLIKTRGQQVTLSCSPISGHRSVSWYQQTPGQGLQFLFEYFSETQRNKGNFPGRFSGRQFSNSRSEMNVSTLELGDSALYLCASSLLSQGILGIPGELFFGEGSRLTVL.

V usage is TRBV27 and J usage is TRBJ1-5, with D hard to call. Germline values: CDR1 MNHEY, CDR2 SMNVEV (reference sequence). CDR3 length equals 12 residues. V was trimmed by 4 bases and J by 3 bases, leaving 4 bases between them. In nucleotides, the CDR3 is TGTGCCAGCAGTTACTACAATCAGCCCCAGCATTTT. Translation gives CASSYYNQPQHF.

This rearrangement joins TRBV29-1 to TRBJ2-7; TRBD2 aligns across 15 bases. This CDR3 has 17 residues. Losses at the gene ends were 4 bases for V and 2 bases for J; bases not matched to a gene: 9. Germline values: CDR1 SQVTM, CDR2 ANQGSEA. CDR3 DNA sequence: TGCAGCGTTGGGGCCGGGACTAGCGGGAGGCCAACCTACGAGCAGTACTTC. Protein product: CSVGAGTSGRPTYEQYF.

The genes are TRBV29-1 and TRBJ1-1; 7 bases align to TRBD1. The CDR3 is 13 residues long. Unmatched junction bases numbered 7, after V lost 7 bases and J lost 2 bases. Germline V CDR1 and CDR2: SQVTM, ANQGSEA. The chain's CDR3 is CSAEGQKNTEAFF. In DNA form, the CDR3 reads TGCAGCGCTGAGGGACAGAAAAACACTGAAGCTTTCTTT.

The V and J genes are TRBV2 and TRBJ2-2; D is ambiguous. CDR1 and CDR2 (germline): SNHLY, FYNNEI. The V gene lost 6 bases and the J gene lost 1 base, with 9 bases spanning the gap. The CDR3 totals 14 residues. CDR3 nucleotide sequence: TGTGCCAGCAGCCCCGGGTGGAACACCGGGGAGCTGTTTTTT. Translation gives CASSPGWNTGELFF.

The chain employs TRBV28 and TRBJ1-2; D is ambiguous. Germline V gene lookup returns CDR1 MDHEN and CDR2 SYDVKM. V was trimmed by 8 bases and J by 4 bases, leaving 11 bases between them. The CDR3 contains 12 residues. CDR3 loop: CASQTALYGYTF. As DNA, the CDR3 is TGTGCCAGCCAGACGGCCCTCTATGGCTACACCTTC.

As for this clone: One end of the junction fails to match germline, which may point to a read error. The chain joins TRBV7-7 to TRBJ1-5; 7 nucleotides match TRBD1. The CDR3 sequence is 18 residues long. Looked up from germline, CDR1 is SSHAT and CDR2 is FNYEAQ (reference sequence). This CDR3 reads CASRPSGYHPGQNQPQHF. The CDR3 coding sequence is TGTGCTAGCAGACCTTCGGGATACCATCCGGGACAGAATCAGCCCCAGCATTTT.

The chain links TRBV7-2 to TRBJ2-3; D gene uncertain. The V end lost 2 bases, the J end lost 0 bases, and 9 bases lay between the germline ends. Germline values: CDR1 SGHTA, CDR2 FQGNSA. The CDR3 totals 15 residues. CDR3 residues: CASSLFKPSTDTQYF. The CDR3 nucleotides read TGTGCCAGCAGCTTATTTAAACCTAGCACAGATACGCAGTATTTT.

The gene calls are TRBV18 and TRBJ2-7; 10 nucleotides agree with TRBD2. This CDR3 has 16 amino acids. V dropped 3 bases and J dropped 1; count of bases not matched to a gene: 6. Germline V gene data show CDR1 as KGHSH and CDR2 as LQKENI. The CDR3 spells CASSPIAGGLSYEQYF. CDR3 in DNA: TGTGCCAGCTCACCCATAGCGGGAGGACTTTCCTACGAGCAGTACTTC.

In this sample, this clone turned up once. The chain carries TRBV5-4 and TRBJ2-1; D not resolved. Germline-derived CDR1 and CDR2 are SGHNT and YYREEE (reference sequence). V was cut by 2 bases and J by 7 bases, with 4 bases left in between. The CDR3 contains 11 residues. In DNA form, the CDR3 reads TGTGCCAGCAGCTTTAGGAATGAGCAGTTCTTC. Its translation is CASSFRNEQFF.

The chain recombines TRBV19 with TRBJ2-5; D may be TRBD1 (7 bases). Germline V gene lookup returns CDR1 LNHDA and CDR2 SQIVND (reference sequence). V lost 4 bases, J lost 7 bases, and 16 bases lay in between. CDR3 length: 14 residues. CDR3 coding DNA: TGTGCCAGTAGTACGACAGGGACTTTGGGGACCCAGTACTTC. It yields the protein CASSTTGTLGTQYF.